This TCR beta chain was retrieved from a study of cytomegalovirus exposure and HLA in healthy donors. Primers included in the PCR were 60 Vbeta and 13 Jbeta primers. The data were produced by immunoSEQ multiplex PCR, yet TCRdb's version contains in-frame clones alone and is incomplete. The repertoire holds roughly 160,000 clones, with 79% as singletons. Regarding the study as a whole: Sequences of the TCR beta chain were said to predict the HLA-A and HLA-B alleles of most subjects accurately.

Notes on this clone: As yet, its antigen is unknown.

Germline values: CDR1 MDHEN, CDR2 SYDVKM. The trim removed 7 bases at V and 3 bases at J, leaving 9 bases unmatched. The CDR3 is made up of 14 amino acids. The V and J genes are TRBV28 and TRBJ2-7, with 7 bases that match TRBD1. The sequencing input was PBMCs. This sequence was found in a man aged 40-49 years in good health and CMV-seronegative. CDR3 in DNA: TGTGCCAGCACCGAGTGGGCAGGGGGCTACGAGCAGTACTTC. This codes for CASTEWAGGYEQYF.